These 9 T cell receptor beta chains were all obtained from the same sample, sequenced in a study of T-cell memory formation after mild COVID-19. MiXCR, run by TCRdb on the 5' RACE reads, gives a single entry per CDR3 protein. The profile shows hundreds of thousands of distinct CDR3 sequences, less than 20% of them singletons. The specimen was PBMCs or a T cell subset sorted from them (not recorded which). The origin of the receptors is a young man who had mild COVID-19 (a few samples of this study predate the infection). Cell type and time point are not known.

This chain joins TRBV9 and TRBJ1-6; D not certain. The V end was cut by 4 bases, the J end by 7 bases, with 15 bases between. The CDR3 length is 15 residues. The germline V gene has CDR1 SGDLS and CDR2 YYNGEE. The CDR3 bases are TGTGCCAGCAGCCCAGAGGGAGGACGGAATTCACCCCTCCACTTT. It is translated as CASSPEGGRNSPLHF.

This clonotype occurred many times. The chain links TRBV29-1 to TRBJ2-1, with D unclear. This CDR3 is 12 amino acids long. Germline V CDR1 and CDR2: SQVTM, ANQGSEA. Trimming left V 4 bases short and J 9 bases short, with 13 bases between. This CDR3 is CSVGSAQSEQFF. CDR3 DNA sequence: TGCAGCGTTGGGTCAGCTCAAAGTGAGCAGTTCTTC.

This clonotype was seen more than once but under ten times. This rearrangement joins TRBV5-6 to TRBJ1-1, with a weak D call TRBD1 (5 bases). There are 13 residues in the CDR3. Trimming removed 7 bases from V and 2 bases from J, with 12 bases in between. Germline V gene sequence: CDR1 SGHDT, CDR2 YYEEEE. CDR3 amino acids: CASEPGPNTEAFF. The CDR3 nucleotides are TGTGCCAGCGAACCGGGACCCAACACTGAAGCTTTCTTT.

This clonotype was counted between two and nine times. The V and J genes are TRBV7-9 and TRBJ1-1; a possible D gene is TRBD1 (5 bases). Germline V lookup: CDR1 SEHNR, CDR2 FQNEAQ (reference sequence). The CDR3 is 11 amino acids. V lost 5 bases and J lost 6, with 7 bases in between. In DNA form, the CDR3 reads TGTGCCAGCAGCGGGGGGGCTGAAGCTTTCTTT. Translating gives CASSGGAEAFF.

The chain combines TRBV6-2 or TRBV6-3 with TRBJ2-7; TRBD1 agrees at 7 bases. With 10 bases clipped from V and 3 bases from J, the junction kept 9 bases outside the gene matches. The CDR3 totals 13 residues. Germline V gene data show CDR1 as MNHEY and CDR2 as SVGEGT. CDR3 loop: CATSNRQGYEQYV. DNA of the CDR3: TGTGCCACCTCAAACAGACAGGGCTACGAGCAGTACGTC.

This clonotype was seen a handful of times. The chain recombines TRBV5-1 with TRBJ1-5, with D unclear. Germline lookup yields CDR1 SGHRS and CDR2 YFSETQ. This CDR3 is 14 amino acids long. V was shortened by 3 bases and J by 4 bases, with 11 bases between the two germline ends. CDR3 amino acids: CASSYGGGNQPQHF. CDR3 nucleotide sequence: TGCGCCAGCAGCTATGGTGGCGGGAATCAGCCCCAGCATTTT.

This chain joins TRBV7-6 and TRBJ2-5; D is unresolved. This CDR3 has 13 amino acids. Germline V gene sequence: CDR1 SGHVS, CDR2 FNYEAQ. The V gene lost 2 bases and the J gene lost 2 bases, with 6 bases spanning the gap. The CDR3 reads CASSLWPQETQYF. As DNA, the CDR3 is TGTGCCAGCAGCTTATGGCCTCAAGAGACCCAGTACTTC. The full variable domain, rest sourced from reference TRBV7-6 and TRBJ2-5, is GAGVSQSPRYKVTKRGQDVALRCDPISGHVSLYWYRQALGQGPEFLTYFNYEAQQDKSGLPNDRFSAERPEGSISTLTIQRTEQRDSAMYRCASSLWPQETQYFGPGTRLLVL.

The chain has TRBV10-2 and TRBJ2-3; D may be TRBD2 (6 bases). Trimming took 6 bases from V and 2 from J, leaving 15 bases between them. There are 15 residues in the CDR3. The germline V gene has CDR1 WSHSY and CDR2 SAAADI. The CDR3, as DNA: TGCGCCAGCAGCCTGTTTGCGGGGCACACAGATACGCAGTATTTT. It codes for CASSLFAGHTDTQYF.

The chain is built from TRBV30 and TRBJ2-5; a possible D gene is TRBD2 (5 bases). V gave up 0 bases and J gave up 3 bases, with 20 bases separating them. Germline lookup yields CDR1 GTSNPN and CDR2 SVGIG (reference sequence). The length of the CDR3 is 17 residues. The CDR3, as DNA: TGTGCCTGGAGTGTATACCCCGGTCGGGGATACAAAGAGACCCAGTACTTC. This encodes CAWSVYPGRGYKETQYF. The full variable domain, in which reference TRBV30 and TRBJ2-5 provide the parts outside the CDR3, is SQTIHQWPATLVQPVGSPLSLECTVEGTSNPNLYWYRQAAGRGLQLLFYSVGIGQISSEVPQNLSASRPQDRQFILSSKKLLLSDSGFYLCAWSVYPGRGYKETQYFGPGTRLLVL.